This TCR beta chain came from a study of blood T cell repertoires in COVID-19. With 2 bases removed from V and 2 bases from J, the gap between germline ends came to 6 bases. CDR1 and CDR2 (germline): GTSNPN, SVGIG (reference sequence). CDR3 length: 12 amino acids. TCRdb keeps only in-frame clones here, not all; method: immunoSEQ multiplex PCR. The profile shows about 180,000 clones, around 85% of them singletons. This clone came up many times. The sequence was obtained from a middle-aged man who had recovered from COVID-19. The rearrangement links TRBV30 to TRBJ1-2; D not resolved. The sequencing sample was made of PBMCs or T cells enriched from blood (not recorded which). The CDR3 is CAWSNTNYGYTF. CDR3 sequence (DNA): TGTGCCTGGAGTAACACCAACTATGGCTACACCTTC.